The 9 T cell receptor beta chains given below trace back to one sample, sequenced in a study of blood T cell repertoires in COVID-19. Profiling relied on immunoSEQ multiplex PCR, and the TCRdb table lists in-frame clones only, not all of them. The sample lists 75,000 to 100,000 clones, roughly 80% occurring once. Sequencing input: peripheral blood. These TCRs come from a man aged 60-69 years with acute or convalescent COVID-19.

The chain recombines TRBV18 with TRBJ1-3; TRBD1 is a possible D gene (5 bases). From germline, CDR1 is KGHSH and CDR2 LQKENI. The V end was cut by 0 bases, the J end by 0 bases, with 15 bases between. The CDR3 is 18 amino acids. The CDR3 coding sequence is TGTGCCAGCTCACCACCCCGCCACAGGCAGAGCTCTGGAAACACCATATATTTT. The encoded protein is CASSPPRHRQSSGNTIYF.

J is TRBJ2-5 and V is TRBV30; 8 bases fit TRBD1. Trimming removed 4 bases from V and 7 bases from J; junction bases left unmatched: 14. The CDR3 totals 15 residues. The germline gives CDR1 GTSNPN, CDR2 SVGIG (reference sequence). In DNA, the CDR3 is TGTGCCTGGACGGCCCCCGGACAGGGCTCGACGACCCAGTACTTC. Its translation is CAWTAPGQGSTTQYF.

The chain carries TRBV6-5 and TRBJ2-1, with D possibly TRBD1 on 6 matching bases. Germline CDR1 is MNHEY and CDR2 is SVGAGI. The CDR3 spans 13 residues. Trimming stripped 5 bases from V and 4 bases from J, with 9 bases between. The CDR3 loop is CASSRTVYNEQFF. DNA of the CDR3: TGTGCCAGCAGTAGGACAGTTTACAATGAGCAGTTCTTC.

The V gene is TRBV27, the J gene TRBJ1-5; weak D call: TRBD1 (5 bases). The V end lost 10 bases, the J end lost 7 bases, and 11 bases lay between the germline ends. Germline V gene data show CDR1 as MNHEY and CDR2 as SMNVEV (reference sequence). This CDR3 is built from 11 residues. DNA for the CDR3: TGTGCCACAGGGAGGGGCCAGCCCCAGCATTTT. Amino acids: CATGRGQPQHF.

The chain joins TRBV5-1 to TRBJ2-7, with 10 bases fitting TRBD1. With 3 bases clipped from V and 6 bases from J, the junction kept 6 bases outside the gene matches. The CDR3 contains 14 residues. Germline V gene data show CDR1 as SGHRS and CDR2 as YFSETQ. In DNA, the CDR3 is TGCGCCAGCAGCTACGGGACAGGGGTGTCCGAGCAGTACTTC. Translated, it gives CASSYGTGVSEQYF. The full variable domain, completed using reference TRBV5-1 and TRBJ2-7, is KAGVTQTPRYLIKTRGQQVTLSCSPISGHRSVSWYQQTPGQGLQFLFEYFSETQRNKGNFPGRFSGRQFSNSRSEMNVSTLELGDSALYLCASSYGTGVSEQYFGPGTRLTVT.

CDR3 nucleotide sequence: TGCGCCAGCAGCTCGAAAGCAGGGAACACTGAAGCTTTCTTT. It yields the protein CASSSKAGNTEAFF. The chain carries TRBV5-1 and TRBJ1-1; D uncertain. Germline V CDR1 and CDR2: SGHRS, YFSETQ. The germline V and J ends were trimmed by 3 bases and 1 base, with 10 bases remaining between them. This CDR3 is built from 14 residues.

The rearrangement links TRBV19 to TRBJ2-3; 8 bases are a match to TRBD2. This CDR3 comprises 14 residues. The V and J ends lost 6 bases and 0 bases, in that order; junction bases with no gene match: 2. CDR1 is LNHDA and CDR2 is SQIVND in the germline V gene (reference sequence). The CDR3 DNA sequence: TGTGCCAGTAGGTCTAGCGGGAGCACAGATACGCAGTATTTT. Amino acid sequence: CASRSSGSTDTQYF.

This clone has a single count. The chain carries TRBV27 and TRBJ2-7, with a tentative D call TRBD1 (6 bases). The germline V and J ends were trimmed by 7 bases and 5 bases, with 18 bases remaining between them. The V gene's germline CDR1 is MNHEY and CDR2 SMNVEV (reference sequence). This CDR3 is built from 14 residues. CDR3 sequence (DNA): TGTGCCAGCAAGCCCCTAGATGCAGGGGACGAGCAGTACTTC. Amino acid sequence: CASKPLDAGDEQYF.

This clone came up many times. This rearrangement joins TRBV5-1 to TRBJ1-4; 11 bases fit TRBD1. The CDR3 is 15 residues long. V lost 2 bases, J lost 8 bases, and 5 bases stayed unmatched. CDR1 and CDR2 from the germline V gene are SGHRS and YFSETQ. The CDR3 region has the DNA TGCGCCAGCAGCTTAGGACAGGGGGCTCGGGAAAAACTGTTTTTT. Its protein product is CASSLGQGAREKLFF.